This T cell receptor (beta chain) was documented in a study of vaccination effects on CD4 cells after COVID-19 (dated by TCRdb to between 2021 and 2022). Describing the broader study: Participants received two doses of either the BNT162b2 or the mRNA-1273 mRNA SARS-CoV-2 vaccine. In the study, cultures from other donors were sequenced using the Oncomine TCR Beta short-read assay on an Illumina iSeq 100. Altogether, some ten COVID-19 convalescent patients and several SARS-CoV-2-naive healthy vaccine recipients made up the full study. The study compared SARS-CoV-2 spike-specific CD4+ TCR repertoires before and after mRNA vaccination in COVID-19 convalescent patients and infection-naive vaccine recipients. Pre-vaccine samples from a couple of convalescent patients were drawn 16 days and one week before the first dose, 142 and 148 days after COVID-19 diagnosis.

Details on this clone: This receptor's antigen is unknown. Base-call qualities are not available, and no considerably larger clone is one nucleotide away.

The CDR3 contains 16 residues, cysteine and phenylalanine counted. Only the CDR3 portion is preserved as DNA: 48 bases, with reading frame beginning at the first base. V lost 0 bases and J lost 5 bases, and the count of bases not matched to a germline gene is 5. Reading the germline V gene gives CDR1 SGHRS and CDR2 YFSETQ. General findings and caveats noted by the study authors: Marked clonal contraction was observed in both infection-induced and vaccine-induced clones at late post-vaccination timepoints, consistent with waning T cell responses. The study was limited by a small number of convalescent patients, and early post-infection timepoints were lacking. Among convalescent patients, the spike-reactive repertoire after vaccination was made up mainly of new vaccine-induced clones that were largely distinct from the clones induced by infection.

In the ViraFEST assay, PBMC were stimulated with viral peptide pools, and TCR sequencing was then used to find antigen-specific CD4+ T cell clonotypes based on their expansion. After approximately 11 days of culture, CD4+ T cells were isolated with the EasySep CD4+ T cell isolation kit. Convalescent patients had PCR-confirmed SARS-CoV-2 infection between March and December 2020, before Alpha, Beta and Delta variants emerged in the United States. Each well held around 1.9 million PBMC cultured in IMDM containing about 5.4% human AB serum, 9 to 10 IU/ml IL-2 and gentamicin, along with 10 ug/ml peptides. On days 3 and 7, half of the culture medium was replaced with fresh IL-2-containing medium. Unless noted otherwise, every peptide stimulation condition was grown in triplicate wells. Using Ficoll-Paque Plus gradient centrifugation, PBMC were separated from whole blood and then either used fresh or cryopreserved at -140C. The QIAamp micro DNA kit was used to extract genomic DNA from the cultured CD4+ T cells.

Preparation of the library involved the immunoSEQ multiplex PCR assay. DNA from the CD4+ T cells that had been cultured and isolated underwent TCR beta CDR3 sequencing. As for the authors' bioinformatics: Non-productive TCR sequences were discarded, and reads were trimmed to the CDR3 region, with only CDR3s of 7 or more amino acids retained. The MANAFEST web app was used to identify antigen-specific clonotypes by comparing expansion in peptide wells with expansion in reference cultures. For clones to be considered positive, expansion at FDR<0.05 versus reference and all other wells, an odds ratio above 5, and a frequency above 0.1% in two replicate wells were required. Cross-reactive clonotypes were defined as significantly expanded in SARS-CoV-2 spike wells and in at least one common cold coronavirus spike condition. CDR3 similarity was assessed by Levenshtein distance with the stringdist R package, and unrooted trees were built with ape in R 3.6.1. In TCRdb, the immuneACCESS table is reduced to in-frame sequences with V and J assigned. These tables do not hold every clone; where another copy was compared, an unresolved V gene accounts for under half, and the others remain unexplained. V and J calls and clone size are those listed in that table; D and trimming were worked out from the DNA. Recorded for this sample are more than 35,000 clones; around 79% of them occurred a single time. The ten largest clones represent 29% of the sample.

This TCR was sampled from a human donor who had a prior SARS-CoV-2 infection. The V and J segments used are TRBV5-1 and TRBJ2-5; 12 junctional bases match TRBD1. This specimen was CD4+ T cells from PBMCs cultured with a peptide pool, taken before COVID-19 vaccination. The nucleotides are TGCGCCAGCAGCTTGGGGGGACAGGGGGCGGTGGAGACCCAGTACTTC. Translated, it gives CASSLGGQGAVETQYF.